This passage covers 13 T cell receptor beta chains from one sample sequenced in a study of shared clonotypes between healthy human individuals. Naive CD8 populations comprised CD45RO-negative cells positively selected for CCR7, excluding terminally differentiated effector memory CD45RA+ cells. Method: immunoSEQ multiplex PCR; TCRdb's copy keeps in-frame clones and lacks some. The sample includes about 650,000 clones, roughly 95% of them seen just once. Sequenced: naive CD8+ T cells sorted from blood. The receptors originated from a woman between 25 and 40 years old in good health.

The rearrangement links TRBV7-9 to TRBJ2-5, with D possibly matching TRBD2 (5 bases). The J call may be mistaken, given a closer DNA end match to TRBJ2-7. The CDR3 extends over 15 amino acids. Germline loops: CDR1 SEHNR, CDR2 FQNEAQ (reference sequence). The chain's CDR3 is CASSFPGVGSYEQYF. CDR3 coding DNA: TGTGCCAGCAGCTTCCCCGGGGTCGGCTCCTACGAGCAGTACTTC.

The rearrangement links TRBV10-3 to TRBJ1-1; weak D call: TRBD1 (6 bases). This CDR3 region has 14 residues. CDR1 is ENHRY and CDR2 is SYGVKD in the germline V gene. Trimming pared 3 bases from V and 4 bases from J, leaving 12 bases between. CDR3 DNA sequence: TGTGCCATCAGTGATCAGGGGATGGGCACTGAAGCTTTCTTT. It translates to CAISDQGMGTEAFF.

This clone was recorded once. This chain connects TRBV9 to TRBJ1-5, with D possibly matching TRBD1 (5 bases). Germline V gene lookup returns CDR1 SGDLS and CDR2 YYNGEE. The CDR3 runs 14 residues. V was pared by 4 bases and J by 0 bases, with 8 bases between. CDR3 residues: CASSTTDSNQPQHF. The CDR3 DNA reads as TGTGCCAGCAGCACGACAGATAGCAATCAGCCCCAGCATTTT. Together with reference TRBV9 and TRBJ1-5, the CDR3 gives the full variable domain: DSGVTQTPKHLITATGQRVTLRCSPRSGDLSVYWYQQSLDQGLQFLIQYYNGEERAKGNILERFSAQQFPDLHSELNLSSLELGDSALYFCASSTTDSNQPQHFGDGTRLSIL.

This chain joins TRBV27 and TRBJ2-7, with D hard to call. Germline V gene lookup returns CDR1 MNHEY and CDR2 SMNVEV (reference sequence). V was cut by 3 bases and J by 3 bases, with 9 bases left in between. The CDR3 runs 13 residues. CDR3 nucleotide sequence: TGTGCCAGCAGTTTTTCGGAGCACTACGAGCAGTACTTC. Residues: CASSFSEHYEQYF.

The chain has TRBV5-4 and TRBJ2-7, with a tentative D call TRBD2 (7 bases). V gave up 6 bases and J gave up 0 bases, with 13 bases separating them. CDR3 size: 14 residues. The germline CDR1 and CDR2 sequences are SGHNT and YYREEE (reference sequence). The CDR3 coding sequence is TGTGCCAGCAAGCTAGCGGACAGCTCCTACGAGCAGTACTTC. Its protein product is CASKLADSSYEQYF.

This chain links TRBV6-5 with TRBJ2-1; 11 bases align to TRBD2. J lost 3 bases, V lost 2 bases, and 3 bases had no gene match. Germline CDR1 reads MNHEY; CDR2 reads SVGAGI. The CDR3 consists of 16 residues. The CDR3: CASSYQGLADYNEQFF. The CDR3 DNA reads TGTGCCAGCAGTTACCAGGGACTAGCGGACTACAATGAGCAGTTCTTC.

The chain recombines TRBV11-1 with TRBJ2-7; 9 bases agree with TRBD1. The V gene end was trimmed by 5 bases and the J gene end by 3 bases; junction bases not matched to a gene: 8. Per the germline V gene, CDR1 is SGHAT and CDR2 is FQDESV (reference sequence). There are 15 residues in the CDR3. The CDR3 protein is CASSPGTGPYYEQYF. The CDR3 DNA follows: TGTGCCAGCAGCCCCGGGACAGGGCCGTACTACGAGCAGTACTTC.

The rearrangement links TRBV7-6 to TRBJ1-4; 9 nucleotides agree with TRBD1. The germline V gene encodes CDR1 SGHVS and CDR2 FNYEAQ. V shed 5 bases, J shed 8 bases, and the junction held 6 bases outside the gene matches. This CDR3 has 14 residues. The CDR3 region has the DNA TGTGCCAGCAGCCTCGGGACAGGGCGAGAAAAACTGTTTTTT. Protein sequence: CASSLGTGREKLFF.

The chain joins TRBV4-1 to TRBJ2-7, with D maybe TRBD2 (6 bases). CDR1 and CDR2 (germline): MGHRA, YSYEKL. Deletions cut 4 bases from V and 2 bases from J, with 15 bases between. The CDR3 extends over 15 amino acids. CDR3 loop: CASSPNVGGTYEQYF. The CDR3 DNA reads TGCGCCAGCAGCCCGAACGTCGGCGGGACCTACGAGCAGTACTTC.

The CDR3 protein is CASSDRVYTEAFF. For the CDR3, the DNA is TGCGCCAGCAGCGACAGGGTTTACACTGAAGCTTTCTTT. The rearrangement links TRBV4-1 to TRBJ1-1, with 7 positions matching TRBD1. The V and J ends lost 5 bases and 3 bases, in that order; junction bases with no gene match: 3. The germline V gene encodes CDR1 MGHRA and CDR2 YSYEKL. This CDR3 is 13 amino acids long.

This rearrangement joins TRBV27 to TRBJ1-4; no reliable D call. V was shortened by 7 bases and J by 7 bases, with 13 bases between the two germline ends. The CDR3 spans 13 residues. Per germline, CDR1 MNHEY and CDR2 SMNVEV (reference sequence). DNA for the CDR3: TGTGCCAGCACCTCATTGCGGGGTGAAAAACTGTTTTTT. It is translated as CASTSLRGEKLFF.

The chain couples TRBV28 to TRBJ2-3; weak D call: TRBD2 (5 bases). Trimming stripped 4 bases from V and 0 bases from J, with 11 bases between. Per germline, CDR1 MDHEN and CDR2 SYDVKM. The length of the CDR3 is 15 residues. CDR3 in DNA: TGTGCCAGCAGTTCTGACGGGATGAGCACAGATACGCAGTATTTT. This gives the protein CASSSDGMSTDTQYF. The full variable domain, completed using reference TRBV28 and TRBJ2-3, is DVKVTQSSRYLVKRTGEKVFLECVQDMDHENMFWYRQDPGLGLRLIYFSYDVKMKEKGDIPEGYSVSREKKERFSLILESASTNQTSMYLCASSSDGMSTDTQYFGPGTRLTVL.

This clone was detected only once. The gene calls are TRBV27 and TRBJ2-3; D is ambiguous. With 3 bases removed from V and 8 bases from J, the gap between germline ends came to 12 bases. The CDR3 sequence is 13 residues long. Germline CDR1 reads MNHEY; CDR2 reads SMNVEV (reference sequence). The CDR3 DNA reads TGTGCCAGCAGTTTGTACACTTCAGTTACGCAGTATTTT. This codes for CASSLYTSVTQYF.